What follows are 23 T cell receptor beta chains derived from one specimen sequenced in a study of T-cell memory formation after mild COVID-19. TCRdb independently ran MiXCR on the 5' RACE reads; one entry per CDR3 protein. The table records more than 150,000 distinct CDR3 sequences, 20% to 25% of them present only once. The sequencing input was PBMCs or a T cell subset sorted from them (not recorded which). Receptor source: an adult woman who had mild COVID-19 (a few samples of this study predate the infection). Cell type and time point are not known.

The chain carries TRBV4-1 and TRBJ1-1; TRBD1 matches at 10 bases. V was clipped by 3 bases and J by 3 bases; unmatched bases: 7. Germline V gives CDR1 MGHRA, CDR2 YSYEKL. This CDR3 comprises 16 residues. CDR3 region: CASSHGRDRGYTEAFF. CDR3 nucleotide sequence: TGCGCCAGCAGCCACGGAAGGGACAGGGGATACACTGAAGCTTTCTTT.

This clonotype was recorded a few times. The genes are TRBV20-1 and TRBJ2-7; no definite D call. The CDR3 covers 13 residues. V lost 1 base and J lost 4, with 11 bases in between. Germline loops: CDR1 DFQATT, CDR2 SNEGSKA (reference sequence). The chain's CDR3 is CSARGSLTYEQYF. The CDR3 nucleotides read TGCAGTGCTAGAGGCAGCCTTACTTACGAGCAGTACTTC.

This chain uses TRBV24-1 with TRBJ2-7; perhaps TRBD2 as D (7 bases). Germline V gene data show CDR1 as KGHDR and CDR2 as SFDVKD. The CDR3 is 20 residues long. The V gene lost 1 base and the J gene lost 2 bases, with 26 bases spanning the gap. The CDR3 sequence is CATSDFAYTGRQGYPYEQYF. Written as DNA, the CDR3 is TGTGCCACCAGTGATTTTGCCTACACCGGGAGGCAGGGGTATCCCTACGAGCAGTACTTC.

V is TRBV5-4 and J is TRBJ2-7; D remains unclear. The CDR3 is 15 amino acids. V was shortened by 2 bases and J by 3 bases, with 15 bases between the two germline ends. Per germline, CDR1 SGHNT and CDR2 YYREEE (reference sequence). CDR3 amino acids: CASSFLGTEYYEQYF. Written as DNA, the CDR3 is TGTGCCAGCAGCTTCTTGGGCACCGAATACTACGAGCAGTACTTC.

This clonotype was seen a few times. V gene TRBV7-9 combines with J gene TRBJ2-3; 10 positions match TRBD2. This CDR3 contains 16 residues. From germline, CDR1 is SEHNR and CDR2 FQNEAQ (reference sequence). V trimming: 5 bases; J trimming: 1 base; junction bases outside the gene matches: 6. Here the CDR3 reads CASSPRAGGGTDTQYF. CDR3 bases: TGTGCCAGCAGCCCCCGAGCGGGGGGGGGCACAGATACGCAGTATTTT. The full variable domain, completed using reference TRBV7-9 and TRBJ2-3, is DTGVSQNPRHKITKRGQNVTFRCDPISEHNRLYWYRQTLGQGPEFLTYFQNEAQLEKSRLLSDRFSAERPKGSFSTLEIQRTEQGDSAMYLCASSPRAGGGTDTQYFGPGTRLTVL.

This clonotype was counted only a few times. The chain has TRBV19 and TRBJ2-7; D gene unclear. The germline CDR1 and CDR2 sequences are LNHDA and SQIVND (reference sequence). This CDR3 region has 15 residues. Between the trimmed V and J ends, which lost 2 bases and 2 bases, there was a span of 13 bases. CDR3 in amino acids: CASSISWHGTYEQYF. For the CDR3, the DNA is TGTGCCAGTAGTATATCGTGGCATGGCACCTACGAGCAGTACTTC.

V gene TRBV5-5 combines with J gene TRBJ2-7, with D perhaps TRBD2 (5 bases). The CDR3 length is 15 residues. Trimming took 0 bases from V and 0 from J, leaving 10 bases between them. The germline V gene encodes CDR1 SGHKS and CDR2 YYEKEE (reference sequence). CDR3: CASSLAFGSSYEQYF. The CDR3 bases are TGTGCCAGCAGCTTGGCGTTTGGGAGCTCCTACGAGCAGTACTTC.

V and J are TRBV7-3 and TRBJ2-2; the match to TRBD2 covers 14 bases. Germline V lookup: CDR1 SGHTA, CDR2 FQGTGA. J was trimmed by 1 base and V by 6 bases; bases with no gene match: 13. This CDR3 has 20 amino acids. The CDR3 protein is CASRGGLAGAWDRNTGELFF. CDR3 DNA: TGTGCCAGCAGAGGGGGACTAGCGGGGGCATGGGACAGGAACACCGGGGAGCTGTTTTTT.

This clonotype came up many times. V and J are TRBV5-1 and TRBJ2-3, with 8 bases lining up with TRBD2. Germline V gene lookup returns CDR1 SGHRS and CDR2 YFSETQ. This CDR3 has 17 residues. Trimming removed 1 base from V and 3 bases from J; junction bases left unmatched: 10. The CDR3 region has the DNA TGCGCCAGCAGCTTGTCTCTCGGGGGGGCCGAGACAGATACGCAGTATTTT. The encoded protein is CASSLSLGGAETDTQYF.

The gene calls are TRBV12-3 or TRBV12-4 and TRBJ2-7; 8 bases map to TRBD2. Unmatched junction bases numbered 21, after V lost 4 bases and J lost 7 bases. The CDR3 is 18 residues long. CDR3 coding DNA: TGTGCCAGCAGTTCCATGGCCGGGGGGGCCGTACCCGACGGAGAGCAGTACTTC. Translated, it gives CASSSMAGGAVPDGEQYF.

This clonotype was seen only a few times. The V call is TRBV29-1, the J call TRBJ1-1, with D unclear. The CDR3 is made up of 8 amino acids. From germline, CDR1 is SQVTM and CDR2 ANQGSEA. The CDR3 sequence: CSDTEAFF. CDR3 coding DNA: TGCAGTGACACTGAAGCTTTCTTT.

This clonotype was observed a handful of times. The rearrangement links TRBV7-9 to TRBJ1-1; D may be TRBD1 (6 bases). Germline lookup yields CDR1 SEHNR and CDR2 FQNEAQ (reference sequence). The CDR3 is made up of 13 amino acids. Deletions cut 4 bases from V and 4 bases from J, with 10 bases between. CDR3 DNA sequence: TGTGCCAGCAGCTCCGGACAGATCACTGAAGCTTTCTTT. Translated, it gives CASSSGQITEAFF.

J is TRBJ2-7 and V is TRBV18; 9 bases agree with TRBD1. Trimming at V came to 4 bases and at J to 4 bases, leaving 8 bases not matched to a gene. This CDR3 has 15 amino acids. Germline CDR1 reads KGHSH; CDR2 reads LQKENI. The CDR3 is CASSLAGTGLYEQYF. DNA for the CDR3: TGTGCCAGCTCACTCGCCGGGACAGGGCTTTACGAGCAGTACTTC.

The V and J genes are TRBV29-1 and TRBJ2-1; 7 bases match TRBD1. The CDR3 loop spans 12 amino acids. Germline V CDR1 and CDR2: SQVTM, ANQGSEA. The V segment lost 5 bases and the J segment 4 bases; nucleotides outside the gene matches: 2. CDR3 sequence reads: CSVLGQYNEQFF. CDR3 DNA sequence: TGCAGCGTTTTGGGACAGTACAATGAGCAGTTCTTC.

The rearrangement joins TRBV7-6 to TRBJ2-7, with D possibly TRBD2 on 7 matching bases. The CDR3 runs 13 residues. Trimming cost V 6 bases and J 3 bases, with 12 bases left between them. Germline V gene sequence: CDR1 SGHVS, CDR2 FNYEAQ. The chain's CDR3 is CASSPGEGYEQYF. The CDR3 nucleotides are TGTGCCAGCAGTCCAGGGGAGGGCTACGAGCAGTACTTC.

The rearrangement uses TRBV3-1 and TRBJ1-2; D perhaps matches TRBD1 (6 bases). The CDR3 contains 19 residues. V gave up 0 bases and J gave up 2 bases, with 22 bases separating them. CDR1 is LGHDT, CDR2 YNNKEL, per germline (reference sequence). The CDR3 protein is CASSQDRLEVQGGNYGYTF. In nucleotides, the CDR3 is TGTGCCAGCAGCCAAGATCGATTAGAAGTACAAGGGGGAAACTATGGCTACACCTTC.

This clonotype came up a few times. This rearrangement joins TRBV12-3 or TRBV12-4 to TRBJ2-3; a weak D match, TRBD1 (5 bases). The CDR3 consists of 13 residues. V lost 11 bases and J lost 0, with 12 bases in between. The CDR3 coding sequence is TGTGCCGGCCGCGACAGTAGCACAGATACGCAGTATTTT. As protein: CAGRDSSTDTQYF.

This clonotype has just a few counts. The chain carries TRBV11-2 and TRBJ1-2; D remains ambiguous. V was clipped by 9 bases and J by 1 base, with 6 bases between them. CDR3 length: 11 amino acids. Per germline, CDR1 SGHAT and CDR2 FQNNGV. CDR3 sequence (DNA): TGTGCCAGTTGGGGTAACTATGGCTACACCTTC. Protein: CASWGNYGYTF.

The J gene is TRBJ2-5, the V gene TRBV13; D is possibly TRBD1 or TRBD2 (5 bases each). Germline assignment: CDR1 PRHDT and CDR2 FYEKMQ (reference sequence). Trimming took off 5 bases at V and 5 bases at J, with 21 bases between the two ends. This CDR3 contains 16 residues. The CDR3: CASSPTGTLGRETQYF. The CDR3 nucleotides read TGTGCCAGCAGCCCTACCGGGACCCTGGGCCGGGAGACCCAGTACTTC.

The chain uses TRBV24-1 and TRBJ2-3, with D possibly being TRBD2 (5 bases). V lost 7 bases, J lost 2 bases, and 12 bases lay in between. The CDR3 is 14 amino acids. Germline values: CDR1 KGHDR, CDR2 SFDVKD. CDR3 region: CATRGADPTDTQYF. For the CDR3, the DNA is TGTGCCACCAGAGGAGCGGACCCCACAGATACGCAGTATTTT.

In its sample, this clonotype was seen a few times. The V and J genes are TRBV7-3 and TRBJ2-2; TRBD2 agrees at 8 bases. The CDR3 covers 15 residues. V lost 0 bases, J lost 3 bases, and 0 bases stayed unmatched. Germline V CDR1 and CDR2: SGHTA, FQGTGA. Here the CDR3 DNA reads TGTGCCAGCAGCTTAACTAGCGGGGACACCGGGGAGCTGTTTTTT. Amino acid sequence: CASSLTSGDTGELFF. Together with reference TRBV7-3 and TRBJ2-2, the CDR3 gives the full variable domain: GAGVSQTPSNKVTEKGKYVELRCDPISGHTALYWYRQSLGQGPEFLIYFQGTGAADDSGLPNDRFFAVRPEGSVSTLKIQRTERGDSAVYLCASSLTSGDTGELFFGEGSRLTVL.

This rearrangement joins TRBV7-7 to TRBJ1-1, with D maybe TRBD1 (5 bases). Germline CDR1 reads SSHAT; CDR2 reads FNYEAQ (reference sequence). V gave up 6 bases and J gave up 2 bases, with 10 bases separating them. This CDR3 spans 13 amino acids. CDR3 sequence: CASSQGYNTEAFF. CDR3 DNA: TGTGCCAGCAGTCAGGGCTATAACACTGAAGCTTTCTTT.

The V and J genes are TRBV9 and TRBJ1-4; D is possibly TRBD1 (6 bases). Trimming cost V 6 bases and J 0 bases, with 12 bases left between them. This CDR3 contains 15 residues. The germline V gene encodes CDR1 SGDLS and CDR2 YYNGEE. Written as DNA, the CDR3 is TGTGCCAGCATCCCAGGACAGACAACTAATGAAAAACTGTTTTTT. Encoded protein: CASIPGQTTNEKLFF.